The next 14 T cell receptor beta chains were all read from a single sample in a study of blood T cell repertoires in COVID-19. Assay used: immunoSEQ multiplex PCR; TCRdb lists only in-frame clones, some missing. The repertoire consists of around 220,000 clones, with around 86% occurring once and the leading ten covering around 5.4%. Sequencing used peripheral blood. These receptor sequences come from a human donor in a cohort sampled during active COVID-19.

This clone was detected a few times. This rearrangement joins TRBV6-4 to TRBJ2-1, with 12 nucleotides matching TRBD2. Per the germline V gene, CDR1 is MRHNA and CDR2 is SNTAGT. The CDR3 is 18 residues long. The V segment lost 5 bases and the J segment 5 bases; nucleotides outside the gene matches: 13. This CDR3 reads CASSPKLLAGGPHNEQFF. CDR3 sequence (DNA): TGTGCCAGCAGTCCGAAACTCCTAGCGGGAGGGCCCCACAATGAGCAGTTCTTC.

The gene calls are TRBV11-2 and TRBJ2-3; a weak D match, TRBD2 (6 bases). Germline CDR1 reads SGHAT; CDR2 reads FQNNGV. Trimming cost V 5 bases and J 2 bases, with 17 bases left between them. This CDR3 is 16 amino acids long. As DNA, the CDR3 is TGTGCCAGCAGCCCGCACGGGGGAGGAGCCACAGATACGCAGTATTTT. Encoded protein: CASSPHGGGATDTQYF.

This sequence joins TRBV28 and TRBJ1-1, with D possibly being TRBD1 (6 bases). There are 13 residues in the CDR3. Trimming stripped 7 bases from V and 5 bases from J, with 14 bases between. CDR1 is MDHEN, CDR2 SYDVKM, per germline. CDR3 loop: CASTPTGLTEAFF. In nucleotides, the CDR3 is TGTGCCAGCACCCCTACAGGGCTGACTGAAGCTTTCTTT.

This chain uses TRBV30 with TRBJ1-5; 8 bases match TRBD1. The CDR3 runs 15 residues. V was clipped by 2 bases and J by 5 bases; unmatched bases: 8. CDR1 is GTSNPN and CDR2 is SVGIG in the germline V gene (reference sequence). CDR3 protein: CAWSLRDRRDQPQHF. In nucleotides, the CDR3 is TGTGCCTGGAGTCTACGGGACAGGAGAGATCAGCCCCAGCATTTT.

The rearrangement uses TRBV6-5 and TRBJ2-7; 10 bases align to TRBD1. Unmatched junction bases numbered 4, after V lost 7 bases and J lost 1 base. The CDR3 consists of 14 residues. Germline lookup yields CDR1 MNHEY and CDR2 SVGAGI. CDR3 nucleotide sequence: TGTGCCAGCACCCGACAGGGGGCTTCCTACGAGCAGTACTTC. Translated, it gives CASTRQGASYEQYF.

The J gene is TRBJ1-3, the V gene TRBV3-1 (or the pseudogene TRBV3-2), with 10 bases lining up with TRBD1. Unmatched junction bases numbered 4, after V lost 0 bases and J lost 5 bases. The CDR3 runs to 16 residues. Germline CDR1 reads LGHDT; CDR2 reads YNNKEL (reference sequence). CDR3 nucleotide sequence: TGTGCCAGCAGCCAAGAGACAGGGGGCTTGAGAAACACCATATATTTT. It specifies CASSQETGGLRNTIYF.

The chain has TRBV7-9 and TRBJ1-1; D is perhaps TRBD1 (5 bases). CDR1 and CDR2 from the germline V gene are SEHNR and FQNEAQ (reference sequence). CDR3 length: 15 amino acids. V lost 5 bases and J lost 0, with 13 bases in between. The CDR3 sequence: CASSPLEGLNTEAFF. The CDR3 DNA reads TGTGCCAGCAGCCCTCTGGAGGGACTGAACACTGAAGCTTTCTTT.

The table lists this clone with a few counts. The rearrangement uses TRBV7-9 and TRBJ2-7; no reliable D call. There are 11 residues in the CDR3. CDR1 SEHNR and CDR2 FQNEAQ come from the germline V gene (reference sequence). Trimming pared 5 bases from V and 3 bases from J, leaving 5 bases between. This chain's CDR3 is CASSLIYEQYF. The CDR3 nucleotides read TGTGCCAGCAGCCTTATCTACGAGCAGTACTTC.

This clone was seen more than once but under ten times. The chain recombines TRBV4-3 with TRBJ2-3, with 9 bases lining up with TRBD2. V lost 1 base to trimming and J lost 2 bases; unmatched junction nucleotides: 7. The CDR3 is 17 residues long. Germline-derived CDR1 and CDR2 are LGHNA and YSLEER. The CDR3 nucleotides are TGCGCCAGCAGCCAAGTTTTAGCGGGAGCCCTCACAGATACGCAGTATTTT. Translating it yields CASSQVLAGALTDTQYF.

V gene TRBV28 combines with J gene TRBJ2-2; 12 bases agree with TRBD2. The V and J ends lost 6 bases and 2 bases, in that order; junction bases with no gene match: 10. Germline CDR1 MDHEN, CDR2 SYDVKM. The CDR3 contains 18 residues. CDR3 residues: CASRLAGGHTSNTGELFF. The CDR3 DNA is TGTGCCAGCAGGCTAGCGGGAGGGCACACCTCTAACACCGGGGAGCTGTTTTTT.

In DNA form, the CDR3 reads TGTGCCAGCAGCTTTTCAGGAACCGGGGAGCTGTTTTTT. It codes for CASSFSGTGELFF. The chain uses TRBV7-3 and TRBJ2-2; D is ambiguous. V lost 3 bases to trimming and J lost 5 bases, with 7 bases between them. Germline assignment: CDR1 SGHTA and CDR2 FQGTGA. The CDR3 consists of 13 residues.

The V call is TRBV7-2, the J call TRBJ1-3; no clear D gene. The CDR3 has 15 residues. Trimming removed 5 bases at V and 0 bases at J, with 11 bases between. The germline V gene encodes CDR1 SGHTA and CDR2 FQGNSA. The CDR3 sequence: CASSRGRDSGNTIYF. The CDR3 DNA sequence: TGTGCCAGCAGCAGAGGACGGGACTCTGGAAACACCATATATTTT.

This chain uses TRBV14 with TRBJ1-2, with TRBD1 as a possible D gene (5 bases). In germline, CDR1 is SGHDN, CDR2 FVKESK. The CDR3 contains 15 residues. Trimming removed 1 base at V and 3 bases at J, with 12 bases between. The CDR3 coding sequence is TGTGCCAGCAGCCAAGTCCATCAGGGATACTATGGCTACACCTTC. Its translation: CASSQVHQGYYGYTF.

This chain connects TRBV28 to TRBJ2-7, with D perhaps TRBD1 (5 bases). Germline CDR1 MDHEN, CDR2 SYDVKM. V was clipped by 6 bases and J by 0 bases, with 15 bases between them. The CDR3 length is 15 residues. This CDR3 is CASSSQGTLSYEQYF. Written as DNA, the CDR3 is TGTGCCAGCAGCTCTCAGGGAACGCTCTCCTACGAGCAGTACTTC.